The source of this T cell receptor beta chain is a study of CD8+ T cells in alopecia areata. Study results and limitations: Scalp repertoires also include resident alphabeta T cells from normal skin. In lesional scalp, particularly from alopecia totalis/universalis, clonality was higher than in normal scalp. Possibly as an HLA-related effect, TCR sharing across patients appeared less clear than in mice.

The sorting of PBMCs gave CD4+ and CD8+ T cells. The CDR3 has 18 residues. Germline CDR1 reads GTSNPN; CDR2 reads SVGIG (reference sequence). V shed 4 bases and J 6 bases; nucleotides not matched to a gene: 20. Once RNA had been extracted, it was reverse transcribed into cDNA to act as the sequencing template. This table comes from immunoSEQ multiplex PCR, and its TCRdb copy is limited to in-frame clones, with some not included. The sample shows about 150,000 clones, 55% of them seen only once. In regard to this clone: The antigen is undetermined.

The sequence derives from a human donor in good health. The rearrangement uses TRBV30 and TRBJ2-2, with 7 bases that match TRBD1. Sequencing was carried out using CD4+ T cells sorted from blood. The CDR3 here is CAWTEGFGGRGSAGELFF. CDR3 sequence (DNA): TGTGCCTGGACCGAGGGGTTCGGTGGCAGGGGGTCGGCCGGGGAGCTGTTTTTT.